This is a list of T cell receptor beta chains from one sample in a study of spatial heterogeneity in lung cancer. Each CDR3 protein gets one entry after TCRdb re-called the 5' RACE reads with MiXCR. The sample consists of approximately 24,000 distinct CDR3 sequences, about 4.7% of them appearing once. The sample here was PBMCs, taken at surgery. Source of these receptors: a male donor with early-stage non-small cell lung cancer. CDR3s include the opening cysteine and the closing phenylalanine or tryptophan.

V	J	CDR3
TRBV6-5	TRBJ1-2	CVSEGNYGYTF
TRBV18	TRBJ2-3	CASSPLQNTDTQYF
TRBV27	TRBJ2-1	CASNPGLAGYNEQFF
TRBV20-1	TRBJ2-1	CSARRDSAVGEQFF
TRBV7-9	TRBJ2-7	CASSLVVTGSEQYF
TRBV14	TRBJ1-5	CASSQAVGQPQHF
TRBV7-9	TRBJ2-7	CASSSAQGSLYEQYF
TRBV18	TRBJ1-2	CASSPREIANYGYTF
TRBV5-1	TRBJ1-2	CASSLDGKGYTF
TRBV11-1	TRBJ2-6	CASSHNRPGTGPGANVLTF
TRBV7-2	TRBJ2-2	CASSSGLAGLPGTGELFF
TRBV5-1	TRBJ2-3	CASIAGSPTDTQYF
TRBV6-1	TRBJ2-3	CASSAVTTDTQYF
TRBV15	TRBJ2-5	CATSIWTGRGETQYF
TRBV6-1	TRBJ1-1	CASSERAARVRAF
TRBV18	TRBJ2-3	CASLKGQGSTDTQYF
TRBV6-2/TRBV6-3	TRBJ2-7	CASSYWKNDLRSSYEQYF
TRBV5-1	TRBJ1-4	CASSLDLGNEKLFF
TRBV6-6	TRBJ1-5	CASSTGQGAVNQPQHF
TRBV11-3	TRBJ2-5	CASSGGLGTQYF
TRBV6-1	TRBJ1-1	CASAHLGENTEAFF
TRBV29-1	TRBJ1-1	CSVAAGNTEAFF
TRBV6-5	TRBJ1-2	CASSLKQGSGYTF
TRBV6-5	TRBJ1-2	CASSSSGSDYGYTF
TRBV11-2	TRBJ2-1	CASSFSGGPGEQFF
TRBV6-6	TRBJ1-5	CASRTLGPQHF
TRBV7-8	TRBJ2-4	CASSPTGGLAKNIQYF
TRBV5-4	TRBJ2-2	CASSRSQGGSFPGELFF
TRBV7-6	TRBJ2-3	CASSLRPRGGSPDTQYF
TRBV7-6	TRBJ1-1	CASSLEQGAFVTEAFF
TRBV6-2/TRBV6-3	TRBJ2-2	CASRRGGRTGELFF
TRBV7-3	TRBJ2-3	CASSPTSTDTQYF
TRBV3-1	TRBJ2-1	CASSSLAGGSSSYNEQFF